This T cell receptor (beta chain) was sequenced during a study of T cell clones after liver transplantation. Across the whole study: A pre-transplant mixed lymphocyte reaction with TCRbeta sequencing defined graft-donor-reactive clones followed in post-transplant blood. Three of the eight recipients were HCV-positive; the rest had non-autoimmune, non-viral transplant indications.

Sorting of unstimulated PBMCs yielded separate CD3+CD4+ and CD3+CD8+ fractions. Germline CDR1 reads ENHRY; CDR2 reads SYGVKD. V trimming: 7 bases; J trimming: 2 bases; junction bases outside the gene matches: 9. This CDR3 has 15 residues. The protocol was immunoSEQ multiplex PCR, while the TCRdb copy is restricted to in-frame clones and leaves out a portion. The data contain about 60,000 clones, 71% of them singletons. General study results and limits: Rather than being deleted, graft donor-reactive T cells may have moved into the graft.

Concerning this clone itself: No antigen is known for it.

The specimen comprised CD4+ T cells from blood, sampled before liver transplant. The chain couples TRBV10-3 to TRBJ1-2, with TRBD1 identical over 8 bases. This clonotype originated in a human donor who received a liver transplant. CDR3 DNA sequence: TGTGCCATCAACGCCCGGGACAGGATCAACTATGGCTACACCTTC. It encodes CAINARDRINYGYTF.